Below, one T cell receptor beta chain is given with its context. As yet, its antigen is unknown. The data belong to a study of cytomegalovirus exposure and HLA in healthy donors. Findings and limits, study-wide: The study recorded 164 TCR beta chains that were cytomegalovirus-associated.

The J segment lost 6 bases and the V segment lost 0 bases, leaving 19 bases of the junction unmatched. CDR3 length: 20 amino acids. From germline, CDR1 is PRHDT and CDR2 FYEKMQ (reference sequence). This table comes from immunoSEQ multiplex PCR, and its TCRdb copy is limited to in-frame clones, with some not included. The sample carries roughly 200,000 clones, around nine tenths recorded once. Material: PBMCs. The chain carries TRBV13 and TRBJ2-3, with 9 positions matching TRBD2. This clonotype was obtained from a young man in good health and CMV-seropositive. The CDR3 protein is CASSLGFKVSAGGPLDTQYF. CDR3 nucleotide sequence: TGTGCCAGCAGCTTAGGATTTAAAGTGTCAGCGGGAGGACCCTTGGATACGCAGTATTTT.